Only a few counts were recorded for the clone carrying this T cell receptor beta chain. Its antigen is unidentified. This specimen belongs to a study of human T cells and chemical hapten exposure. Study information: Patch tests applied 0.01% DPC to the upper back, read at 6 days.

The time point here: patch test 3, about 24 weeks after DPC sensitization. Treatment noted: therapeutic diphenylcyclopropenone sensitization with weekly scalp DPC. The study's findings and limits: The study found expanded TCRs formed significantly more large CDR3 similarity clusters than controls.

Individual cDNA molecules each carried unique molecular identifiers attached by the library. Using its own MiXCR run on the RACE reads, TCRdb lists one record per CDR3 protein. The sample yields some 96,000 distinct CDR3 sequences, 25% to 35% seen once. The CDR3 has 15 amino acids. V was pared by 3 bases and J by 3 bases, with 7 bases of the junction left unmatched. Sequenced here: whole blood, sampled in connection with sensitization to the hapten diphenylcyclopropenone (DPC). The V and J genes are TRBV12-3 or TRBV12-4 and TRBJ2-5; 7 positions agree with TRBD1. The sequence was obtained from a man aged 35-49 years with alopecia areata. Some clones in this sample may be carry-over from other donors' samples. The CDR3 sequence is CASSFFRDSKETQYF. Here the CDR3 DNA reads TGTGCCAGCAGTTTCTTCCGGGACAGTAAAGAGACCCAGTACTTC.